This TCR beta chain was documented in a study of T cell responses to AZD1222 COVID-19 vaccine. CDR1 is MNHEY and CDR2 is SVGAGI in the germline V gene. The CDR3 extends over 13 amino acids. V lost 7 bases to trimming and J lost 1 base, with 10 bases between them. Some clones are missing from TCRdb's copy, which holds only in-frame ones; the method was immunoSEQ multiplex PCR. Here the sample spans about 130,000 clones, around 94% being singletons. This sample comprised peripheral blood, obtained on day 0 of AZD1222 vaccination. The J gene is TRBJ1-2, the V gene TRBV6-5, with D perhaps TRBD1 (6 bases). This TCR was recovered from an adult in good health. The CDR3 spells CASTGHINYGYTF. In nucleotides, the CDR3 is TGTGCCAGCACGGGACACATTAACTATGGCTACACCTTC.